This T cell receptor beta chain is drawn from a study of T cell repertoires in cytomegalovirus infection. Findings and caveats of the study: Totalled public TCR beta family frequency picked out people who carried CMV plus the relevant HLA. HLA-C-restricted CMV clonotypes gave the most frequent clonotype in two of eight donors.

From the reads, TCRdb called clonotypes with MiXCR, one entry per CDR3 protein. The table lists 700,000 to 900,000 distinct CDR3 sequences, about 28% of them singletons, with over 10% in the top ten. Only a few counts were recorded for this clonotype. Its antigen is unidentified. This CDR3 contains 14 residues. V lost 5 bases to trimming and J lost 6 bases, with 13 bases between them. From germline, CDR1 is MNHEY and CDR2 SVGAGI. The sample consisted of cultured CD8+ T cells from PBMCs, taken from culture after CMV antigen stimulation. This receptor was taken from a human donor in good health (CMV status not recorded). Some clones in this sample may be carry-over from other donors' samples. The genes are TRBV6-5 and TRBJ2-2; weak D call: TRBD1 (5 bases). The CDR3 nucleotides are TGTGCCAGCAGTCGTCAGGGATTAGCCGGGGAGCTGTTTTTT. It specifies CASSRQGLAGELFF.